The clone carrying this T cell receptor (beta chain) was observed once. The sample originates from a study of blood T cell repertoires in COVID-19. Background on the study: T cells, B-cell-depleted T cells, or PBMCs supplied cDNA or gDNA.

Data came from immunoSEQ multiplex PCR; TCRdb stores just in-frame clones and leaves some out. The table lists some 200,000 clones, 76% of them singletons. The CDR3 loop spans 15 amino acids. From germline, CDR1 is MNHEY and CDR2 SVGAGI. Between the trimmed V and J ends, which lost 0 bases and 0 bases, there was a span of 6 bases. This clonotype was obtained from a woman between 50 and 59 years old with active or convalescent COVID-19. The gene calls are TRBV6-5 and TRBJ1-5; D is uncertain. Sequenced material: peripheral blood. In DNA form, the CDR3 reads TGTGCCAGCAGTTACTCCCGGGGTAGCAATCAGCCCCAGCATTTT. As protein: CASSYSRGSNQPQHF.